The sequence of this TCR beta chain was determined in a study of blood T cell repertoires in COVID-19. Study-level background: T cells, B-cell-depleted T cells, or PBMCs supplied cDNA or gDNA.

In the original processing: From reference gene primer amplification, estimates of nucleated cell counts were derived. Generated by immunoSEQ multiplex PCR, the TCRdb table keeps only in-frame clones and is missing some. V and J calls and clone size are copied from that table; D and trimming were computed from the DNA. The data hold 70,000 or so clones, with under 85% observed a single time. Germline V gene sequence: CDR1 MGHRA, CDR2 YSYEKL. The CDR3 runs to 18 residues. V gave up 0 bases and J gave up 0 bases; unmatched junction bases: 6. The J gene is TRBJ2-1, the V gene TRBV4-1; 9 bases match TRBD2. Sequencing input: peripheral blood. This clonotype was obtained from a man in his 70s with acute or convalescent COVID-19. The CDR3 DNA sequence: TGCGCCAGCAGCCAAGAGACTAGCGGTGTGAGCTCCTACAATGAGCAGTTCTTC. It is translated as CASSQETSGVSSYNEQFF.